This T cell receptor (beta chain) was documented in a study of T cell responses to AZD1222 COVID-19 vaccine. Study conclusions and caveats: Spike regions recognized by vaccine-associated CD4 TCRs spanned the protein, led by 160-218 and 743-854.

Here immunoSEQ multiplex PCR was the method, and the copy in TCRdb shows in-frame clones only, minus some. The table has roughly 77,000 clones, roughly 86% seen once. About this clone: As yet, its antigen is unknown.

V gave up 5 bases and J gave up 0 bases, with 11 bases separating them. Germline values: CDR1 LNHDA, CDR2 SQIVND (reference sequence). The CDR3 length is 15 residues. The specimen comprised peripheral blood, sampled on day 0 of MenACWY control vaccination. J is TRBJ1-3 and V is TRBV19; D gene unclear. This clonotype was obtained from an adult in good health. The CDR3 is CASSFLGLSGNTIYF. The CDR3 region has the DNA TGTGCCAGTAGTTTCCTCGGCCTCTCTGGAAACACCATATATTTT.